The 17 T cell receptor beta chains given below trace back to one sample, sequenced in a study of T cell clusters in autoimmune cytopenias. TRB rearrangements were amplified by touch-down multiplex PCR with mixed TRB-A/B primers. TCRdb re-called the multiplex PCR reads, yielding one record per CDR3 amino acid sequence without DNA. The sample holds a few thousand distinct CDR3 sequences. TRB amplification used approximately 270 ng of peripheral blood genomic DNA. This sample also appeared in a second study, on T cell repertoires in aging, cancer and after chemotherapy.

The sequencing sample was made of peripheral blood. These TCRs come from a human donor in good health.

This chain joins TRBV20-1 and TRBJ2-2. Germline CDR1 reads DFQATT; CDR2 reads SNEGSKA (reference sequence). This CDR3 region has 16 residues. CDR3 residues: CSARDRTSGDTGELFF.

V and J are TRBV18 and TRBJ1-2; TCRdb's D call of TRBD1 is untestable without DNA. There are 12 residues in the CDR3. Per germline, CDR1 KGHSH and CDR2 LQKENI. The chain's CDR3 is CASSPKDRAGTF.

Considering frequency, this clonotype is medium-sized. The rearrangement joins TRBV18 to TRBJ1-6; the D call of TRBD1 rests on TCRdb alone, since no DNA is present to check it. This CDR3 is 16 amino acids long. Germline V gives CDR1 KGHSH, CDR2 LQKENI. CDR3 loop: CASSPSGPGPGSPLHF.

Frequency places this clonotype as medium-sized. V is TRBV24-1 and J is TRBJ2-1; TCRdb names TRBD1, which stays unverified in the absence of DNA. The CDR3 contains 13 residues. Germline V gives CDR1 KGHDR, CDR2 SFDVKD. CDR3 in amino acids: CATSDRVMGEQFF.

This clonotype is medium-sized by frequency. This chain connects TRBV10-3 to TRBJ2-2; with no DNA, the TCRdb D assignment of TRBD1 cannot be verified. From germline, CDR1 is ENHRY and CDR2 SYGVKD. The length of the CDR3 is 15 residues. CDR3: CAIRRDRVDTGELFF.

The J gene is TRBJ2-4, the V gene TRBV24-1; TCRdb reports TRBD2, a call that lacks DNA to check it against. The CDR3 consists of 18 residues. Germline CDR1 is KGHDR and CDR2 is SFDVKD. The CDR3 is CATSDPRTSGRTKNIQYF.

Frequency places this clonotype as medium-sized. J is TRBJ1-4 and V is TRBV29-1. Per the germline V gene, CDR1 is SQVTM and CDR2 is ANQGSEA. This CDR3 comprises 15 residues. The chain's CDR3 is CSVEDPGSVNEKLFF.

The rearrangement joins TRBV10-3 to TRBJ2-3; TCRdb names TRBD1, which stays unverified in the absence of DNA. The germline CDR1 and CDR2 sequences are ENHRY and SYGVKD. The CDR3 contains 15 residues. CDR3 amino acids: CAISEWGQDTDTQYF.

This rearrangement joins TRBV5-1 to TRBJ1-1; checking the TCRdb D call of TRBD1 is not possible without DNA. The germline V gene encodes CDR1 SGHRS and CDR2 YFSETQ. The CDR3 totals 18 residues. The chain's CDR3 is CASSHGQGGGWRSTEAFF.

The chain has TRBV6-4 and TRBJ1-1. CDR1 and CDR2 from the germline V gene are MRHNA and SNTAGT. This CDR3 region has 12 residues. This CDR3 reads CASSEWNTEAFF.

This clonotype is medium-sized by frequency. CDR3 sequence: CASTPAAGGGRKFSDTQYF. This chain uses TRBV19 with TRBJ2-3; TCRdb's D call of TRBD2 is untestable without DNA. The CDR3 runs 19 residues. In germline, CDR1 is LNHDA, CDR2 SQIVND (reference sequence).

This chain joins TRBV6-5 and TRBJ2-4; TCRdb proposes TRBD1, but this gene call is untestable without DNA. The CDR3 contains 11 residues. CDR1 is MNHEY, CDR2 SVGAGI, per germline. The CDR3 sequence is CASRIGAIQYF.

Judged by frequency, this clonotype is medium-sized (0.01 to 0.1%). The CDR3 reads CASSYSIWTGGDYNEQFF. V gene TRBV6-5 combines with J gene TRBJ2-1; the TCRdb call, TRBD1, lacks DNA for checking. Germline V CDR1 and CDR2: MNHEY, SVGAGI. The CDR3 length is 18 residues.

Frequency places this clonotype as medium-sized. The gene calls are TRBV24-1 and TRBJ2-5; absent DNA, TCRdb's TRBD1 call cannot be checked. CDR1 KGHDR and CDR2 SFDVKD come from the germline V gene. The CDR3 is made up of 16 amino acids. CDR3 sequence reads: CATSDPRQGEVETQYF.

V is TRBV5-1 and J is TRBJ2-5; lacking DNA, the TRBD2 call made by TCRdb goes unchecked. Per the germline V gene, CDR1 is SGHRS and CDR2 is YFSETQ. CDR3 length equals 15 residues. Here the CDR3 reads CASSSGDSLQETQYF.

This clonotype is called medium-sized based on its frequency. The genes are TRBV6-1 and TRBJ2-1; no DNA is available, so the TRBD1 call from TCRdb remains unchecked. The CDR3 contains 13 residues. Germline loops: CDR1 MNHNS, CDR2 SASEGT. The CDR3 is CASTFLGGNEQFF.

J is TRBJ1-2 and V is TRBV5-6. This CDR3 is 14 amino acids long. Germline loops: CDR1 SGHDT, CDR2 YYEEEE. The CDR3 loop is CASSFLRANYGYTF. Drawing the rest from reference TRBV5-6 and TRBJ1-2, the complete variable domain is DAGVTQSPTHLIKTRGQQVTLRCSPKSGHDTVSWYQQALGQGPQFIFQYYEEEERQRGNFPDRFSGHQFPNYSSELNVNALLLGDSALYLCASSFLRANYGYTFGSGTRLTVV.